Listed here are 15 T cell receptor beta chains from one sample, sequenced in a study of T cell repertoires in cytomegalovirus infection. Via MiXCR, TCRdb re-called the reads, giving one row per CDR3 protein. In the table there are around 450,000 distinct CDR3 sequences, approximately 30% of which are singletons. Sequencing was done on a sample of PBMCs. These receptors were taken from a human donor in good health (CMV status not recorded). Some clones in this sample may be carry-over from other donors' samples.

This clonotype was found once. V and J are TRBV7-8 and TRBJ2-7, with a possible D match to TRBD1 (6 bases). V was shortened by 4 bases and J by 6 bases, with 10 bases between the two germline ends. Looked up from germline, CDR1 is SGHVS and CDR2 is FQNEAQ. The CDR3 loop spans 12 amino acids. CDR3 DNA sequence: TGTGCCAGCAGCTACAGGGACGTCGAGCAGTACTTC. As protein: CASSYRDVEQYF.

The chain is built from TRBV27 and TRBJ1-2; D not resolved. V was clipped by 6 bases and J by 5 bases, with 10 bases between them. There are 12 residues in the CDR3. Germline loops: CDR1 MNHEY, CDR2 SMNVEV (reference sequence). The CDR3 DNA reads as TGTGCCAGCAGACACCTGGTATATGGCTACACCTTC. It codes for CASRHLVYGYTF.

This clonotype turned up a few times. This rearrangement joins TRBV12-3 or TRBV12-4 to TRBJ2-3; D is unresolved. The CDR3 sequence is 13 residues long. The V end lost 2 bases, the J end lost 2 bases, and 5 bases lay between the germline ends. The CDR3 bases are TGTGCCAGCAGTTTACGGCACACAGATACGCAGTATTTT. The encoded protein is CASSLRHTDTQYF.

This clonotype was detected many times. The chain is built from TRBV7-8 and TRBJ1-6, with D uncertain. Germline V gene sequence: CDR1 SGHVS, CDR2 FQNEAQ. The CDR3 runs 12 residues. With 7 bases removed from V and 4 bases from J, the gap between germline ends came to 5 bases. CDR3 amino acids: CASKSYNSPLHF. The CDR3 nucleotides read TGTGCCAGCAAGTCTTATAATTCACCCCTCCACTTT.

The chain joins TRBV5-5 to TRBJ2-1; 15 nucleotides match TRBD2. The CDR3 contains 21 residues. Germline values: CDR1 SGHKS, CDR2 YYEKEE (reference sequence). The junction had 13 bases not matched to a gene; V was cut back by 2 bases and J by 1 base. The CDR3 region has the DNA TGTGCCAGCAGCTTAATTCCCGGGACTAGCGGGGGGTCTTGGTCCTACAATGAGCAGTTCTTC. Translated: CASSLIPGTSGGSWSYNEQFF.

The chain is built from TRBV19 and TRBJ1-5; TRBD1 might be the D (6 bases). There are 17 residues in the CDR3. V was trimmed by 4 bases and J by 4 bases, leaving 20 bases between them. Germline values: CDR1 LNHDA, CDR2 SQIVND (reference sequence). The DNA for the CDR3 is TGTGCCAGTAGTAATGTATGGATCTCAGGGGAGAATCAGCCCCAGCATTTT. Translated, it gives CASSNVWISGENQPQHF.

About this clonotype: At one end, the junction sequence differs from germline, possibly due to a read error. The CDR3: CASSSPSNTHSF. CDR3 sequence (DNA): TGTGCCAGCAGTTCACCCTCGAATACGCATTCTTTT. The chain has TRBV6-1 and TRBJ2-3; no firm D call. This CDR3 contains 12 residues. Looked up from germline, CDR1 is MNHNS and CDR2 is SASEGT.

In its sample, this clonotype was seen many times. The chain joins TRBV11-1 to TRBJ1-1; D unclear. The germline V gene has CDR1 SGHAT and CDR2 FQDESV (reference sequence). The V and J ends lost 5 bases and 1 base respectively, with 8 bases between them. The CDR3 covers 13 residues. This CDR3 is CASSPRSNTEAFF. As DNA, the CDR3 is TGTGCCAGCAGCCCCAGATCGAACACTGAAGCTTTCTTT.

The chain employs TRBV19 and TRBJ2-1; D might be TRBD1 (5 bases). In germline, CDR1 is LNHDA, CDR2 SQIVND (reference sequence). This CDR3 spans 14 amino acids. V was clipped by 1 base and J by 3 bases, with 7 bases between them. In DNA, the CDR3 is TGTGCCAGTAGTATAGCAGGGATCTACAATGAGCAGTTCTTC. Its protein is CASSIAGIYNEQFF.

The chain links TRBV4-2 to TRBJ2-7, with 7 bases fitting TRBD2. The V gene's germline CDR1 is LGHNA and CDR2 YNFKEQ. Unmatched junction bases numbered 5, after V lost 0 bases and J lost 0 bases. This CDR3 spans 16 amino acids. The CDR3 protein is CASSQEGGRSSYEQYF. The CDR3 DNA sequence: TGTGCCAGCAGCCAAGAGGGGGGGAGGAGCTCCTACGAGCAGTACTTC.

A note on this clonotype: A much larger clone lies one base from this, so it may be a read error. CDR3 protein: CDSSQETSYEQYF. The CDR3 DNA follows: TGCGACAGCAGCCAAGAAACCTCCTACGAGCAGTACTTC. The chain couples TRBV4-1 to TRBJ2-7; D unclear. CDR3 length equals 13 residues. Germline values: CDR1 MGHRA, CDR2 YSYEKL.

The J gene is TRBJ1-5, the V gene TRBV5-1; 7 nucleotides agree with TRBD1. The junction had 8 bases not matched to a gene; V was cut back by 3 bases and J by 5 bases. This CDR3 is 15 amino acids long. Germline-derived CDR1 and CDR2 are SGHRS and YFSETQ. DNA of the CDR3: TGCGCCAGCAGCTCGGGAGGGGACAGCCATCAGCCCCAGCATTTT. It specifies CASSSGGDSHQPQHF.

This clonotype was recorded many times. V usage is TRBV7-9 and J usage is TRBJ2-1, with TRBD1 matching over 7 bases. CDR1 is SEHNR and CDR2 is FQNEAQ in the germline V gene (reference sequence). V shed 5 bases, J shed 0 bases, and the junction held 7 bases outside the gene matches. The CDR3 is made up of 16 amino acids. CDR3 nucleotides: TGTGCCAGCAGCGGTTACAGGGGAAGCTCCTACAATGAGCAGTTCTTC. Encoded protein: CASSGYRGSSYNEQFF.

The chain carries TRBV7-2 and TRBJ1-1, with D maybe TRBD1 (6 bases). The CDR3 totals 15 residues. V lost 2 bases, J lost 1 base, and 11 bases lay in between. The germline V gene has CDR1 SGHTA and CDR2 FQGNSA. The CDR3 spells CASSLSGAPNTEAFF. The CDR3 coding sequence is TGTGCCAGCAGCTTATCAGGGGCCCCGAACACTGAAGCTTTCTTT. The full variable domain, in which reference TRBV7-2 and TRBJ1-1 provide the parts outside the CDR3, is GAGVSQSPSNKVTEKGKDVELRCDPISGHTALYWYRQSLGQGLEFLIYFQGNSAPDKSGLPSDRFSAERTGGSVSTLTIQRTQQEDSAVYLCASSLSGAPNTEAFFGQGTRLTVV.

This clonotype was detected many times. The chain carries TRBV7-9 and TRBJ2-5; the match to TRBD1 covers 9 bases. There are 13 residues in the CDR3. The V gene end was trimmed by 5 bases and the J gene end by 5 bases; junction bases not matched to a gene: 3. CDR1 and CDR2 (germline): SEHNR, FQNEAQ (reference sequence). The CDR3 protein is CASSNGQGETQYF. The DNA of the CDR3 is TGTGCCAGCAGCAACGGACAGGGGGAGACCCAGTACTTC.